This T cell receptor beta chain was identified during a study of early T cells in non-severe SARS-CoV-2 infection. Study background: Investigators sequenced bulk RNA drawn from unsorted whole blood, and chains remained unpaired.

Findings and limits, study-wide: Lookups in VDJdb leaned toward anti-spike CD8 responses and missed private and CD4 specificities.

CDR1 and CDR2 (germline): SGHNT, YYREEE (reference sequence). Between the trimmed V and J ends, which lost 1 base and 6 bases, there was a span of 19 bases. CDR3 length: 16 residues. The table lists this clonotype with many counts. The antigen is undetermined. Researchers tagged individual cDNA molecules with unique molecular identifiers. A single record per CDR3 protein comes from TCRdb applying MiXCR to the 5' RACE reads. Of some 71,000 distinct CDR3 sequences detected, approximately 12% appear once; the ten largest clones hold 5% to 6.5%. The receptor comes from an adult who was a healthcare worker with PCR-confirmed SARS-CoV-2 infection or an uninfected control (not recorded which). The chain is built from TRBV5-4 and TRBJ1-2; possibly TRBD1 for D (5 bases). Sequenced material: whole blood. Here the CDR3 reads CASSLPERHTGDGYTF. The CDR3 coding sequence is TGTGCCAGCAGCTTGCCGGAGAGACACACAGGAGATGGCTACACCTTC.